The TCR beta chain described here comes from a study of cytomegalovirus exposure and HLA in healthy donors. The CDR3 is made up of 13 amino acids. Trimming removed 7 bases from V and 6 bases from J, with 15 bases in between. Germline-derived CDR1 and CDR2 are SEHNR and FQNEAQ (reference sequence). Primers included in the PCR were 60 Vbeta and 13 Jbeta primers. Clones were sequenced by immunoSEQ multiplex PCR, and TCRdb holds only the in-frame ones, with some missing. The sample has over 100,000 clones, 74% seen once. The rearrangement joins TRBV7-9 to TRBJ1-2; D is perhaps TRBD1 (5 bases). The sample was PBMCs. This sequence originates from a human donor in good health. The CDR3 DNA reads TGTGCCAGCACGGTCCGACGGGGGGATGGCTACACCTTC. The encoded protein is CASTVRRGDGYTF.